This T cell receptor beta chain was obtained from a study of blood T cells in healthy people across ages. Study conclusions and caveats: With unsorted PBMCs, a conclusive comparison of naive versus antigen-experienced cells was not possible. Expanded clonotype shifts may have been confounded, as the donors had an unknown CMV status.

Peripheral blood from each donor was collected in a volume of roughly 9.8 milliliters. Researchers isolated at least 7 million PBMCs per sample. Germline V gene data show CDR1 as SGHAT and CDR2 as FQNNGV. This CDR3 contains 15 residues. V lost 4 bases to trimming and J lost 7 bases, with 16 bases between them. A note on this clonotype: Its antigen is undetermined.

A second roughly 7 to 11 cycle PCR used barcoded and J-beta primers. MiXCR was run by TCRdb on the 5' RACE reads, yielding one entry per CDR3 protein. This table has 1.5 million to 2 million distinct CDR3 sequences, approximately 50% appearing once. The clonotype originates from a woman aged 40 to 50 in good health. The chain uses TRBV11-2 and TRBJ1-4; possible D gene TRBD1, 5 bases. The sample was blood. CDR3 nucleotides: TGTGCCAGCAGCTCCAGCCGGGGGAGTAGTGAAAAACTGTTTTTT. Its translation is CASSSSRGSSEKLFF.